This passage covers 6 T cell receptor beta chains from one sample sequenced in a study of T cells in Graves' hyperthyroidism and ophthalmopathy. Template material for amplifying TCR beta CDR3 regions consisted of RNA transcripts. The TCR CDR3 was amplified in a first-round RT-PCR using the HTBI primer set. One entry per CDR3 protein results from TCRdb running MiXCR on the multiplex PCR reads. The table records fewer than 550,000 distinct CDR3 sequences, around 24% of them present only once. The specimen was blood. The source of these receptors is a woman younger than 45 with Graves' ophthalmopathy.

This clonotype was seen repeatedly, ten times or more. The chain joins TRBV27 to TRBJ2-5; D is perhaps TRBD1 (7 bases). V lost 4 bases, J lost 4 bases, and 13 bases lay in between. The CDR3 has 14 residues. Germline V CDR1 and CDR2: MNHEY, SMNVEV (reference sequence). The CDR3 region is CASSSYRGGETQYF. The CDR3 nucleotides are TGTGCCAGCAGTTCCTACAGGGGAGGAGAGACCCAGTACTTC.

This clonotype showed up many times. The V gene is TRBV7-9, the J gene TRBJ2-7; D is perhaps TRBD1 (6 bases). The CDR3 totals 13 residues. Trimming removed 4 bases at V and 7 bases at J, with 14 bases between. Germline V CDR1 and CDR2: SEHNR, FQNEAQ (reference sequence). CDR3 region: CASSSQGLGEQYF. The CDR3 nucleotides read TGTGCCAGCAGCTCGCAGGGGCTGGGGGAGCAGTACTTC.

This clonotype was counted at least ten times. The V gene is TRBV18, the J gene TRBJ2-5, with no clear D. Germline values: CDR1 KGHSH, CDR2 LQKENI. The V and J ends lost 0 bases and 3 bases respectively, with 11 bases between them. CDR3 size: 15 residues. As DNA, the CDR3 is TGTGCCAGCTCACCACCGATGAACGAAGAAGAGACCCAGTACTTC. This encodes CASSPPMNEEETQYF. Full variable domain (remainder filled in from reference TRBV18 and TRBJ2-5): NAGVMQNPRHLVRRRGQEARLRCSPMKGHSHVYWYRQLPEEGLKFMVYLQKENIIDESGMPKERFSAEFPKEGPSILRIQQVVRGDSAAYFCASSPPMNEEETQYFGPGTRLLVL.

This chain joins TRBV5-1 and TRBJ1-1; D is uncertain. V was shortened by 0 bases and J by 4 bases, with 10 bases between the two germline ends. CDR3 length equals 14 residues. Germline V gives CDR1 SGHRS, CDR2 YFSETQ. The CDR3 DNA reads TGCGCCAGCAGCTTGGCCGGAAGGGTCACTGAAGCTTTCTTT. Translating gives CASSLAGRVTEAFF.

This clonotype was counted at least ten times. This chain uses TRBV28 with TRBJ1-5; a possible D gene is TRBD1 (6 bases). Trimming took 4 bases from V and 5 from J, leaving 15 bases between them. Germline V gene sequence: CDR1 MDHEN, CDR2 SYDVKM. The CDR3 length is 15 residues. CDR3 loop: CASSSIGTPDQPQHF. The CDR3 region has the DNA TGTGCCAGCAGTTCAATCGGGACACCTGATCAGCCCCAGCATTTT.

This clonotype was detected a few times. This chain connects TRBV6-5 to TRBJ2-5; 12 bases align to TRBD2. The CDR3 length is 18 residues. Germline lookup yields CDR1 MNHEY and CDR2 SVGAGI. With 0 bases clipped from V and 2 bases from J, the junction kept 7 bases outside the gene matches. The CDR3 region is CASSYSLAGGRVQETQYF. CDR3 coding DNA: TGTGCCAGCAGTTACTCCCTAGCGGGAGGGCGGGTACAAGAGACCCAGTACTTC.